This T cell receptor beta chain was captured by sequencing in a study of cytomegalovirus exposure and HLA in healthy donors. Study results and limitations: Reports showed the classifier diagnosing cytomegalovirus status with high specificity and sensitivity. Later genetic work tied a missense DCLRE1C variant to beta-chain V and J trimming. Earlier analysis found most TCR beta V segments productive about 87% or about 30% of the time. With DRB1 most and HLA-C fewest, TCR association rates differed between HLA loci in a later analysis.

With 60 Vbeta and 13 Jbeta primers, the PCR was carried out. Sequenced by immunoSEQ multiplex PCR; TCRdb stores in-frame clones only, minus some. In the table there are tens of thousands of clones, roughly four fifths of which are singletons. The V gene end was trimmed by 5 bases and the J gene end by 3 bases; junction bases not matched to a gene: 3. CDR3 length equals 13 residues. Germline V gene sequence: CDR1 KGHSH, CDR2 LQKENI. Remarks on this clone: Its cognate antigen is unknown.

The specimen sequenced was PBMCs. This chain uses TRBV18 with TRBJ2-5; 7 bases match TRBD1. This sequence originates from a woman in her thirties in good health and CMV-seropositive. The CDR3 is CASSSDRKETQYF. Here the CDR3 DNA reads TGTGCCAGCTCATCGGACAGGAAAGAGACCCAGTACTTC.